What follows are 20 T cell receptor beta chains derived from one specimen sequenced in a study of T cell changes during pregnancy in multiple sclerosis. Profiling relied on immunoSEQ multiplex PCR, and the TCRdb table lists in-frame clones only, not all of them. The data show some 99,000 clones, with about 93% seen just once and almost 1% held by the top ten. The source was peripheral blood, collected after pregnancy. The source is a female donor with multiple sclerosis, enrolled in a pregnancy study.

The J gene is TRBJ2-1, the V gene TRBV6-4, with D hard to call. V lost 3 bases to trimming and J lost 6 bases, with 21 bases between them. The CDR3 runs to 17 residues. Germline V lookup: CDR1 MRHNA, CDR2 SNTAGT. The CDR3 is CASSERSLRSPRNEQFF. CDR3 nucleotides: TGTGCCAGCAGTGAGCGGTCTTTAAGGTCCCCCCGCAATGAGCAGTTCTTC.

The CDR3 spells CASSLWTSGRGDTQYF. As DNA, the CDR3 is TGTGCCAGCAGTTTGTGGACTAGCGGGAGAGGGGATACGCAGTATTTT. The rearrangement joins TRBV28 to TRBJ2-3, with 13 bases matching TRBD2. V lost 3 bases, J lost 6 bases, and 6 bases stayed unmatched. Germline V gene data show CDR1 as MDHEN and CDR2 as SYDVKM. This CDR3 is 16 amino acids long.

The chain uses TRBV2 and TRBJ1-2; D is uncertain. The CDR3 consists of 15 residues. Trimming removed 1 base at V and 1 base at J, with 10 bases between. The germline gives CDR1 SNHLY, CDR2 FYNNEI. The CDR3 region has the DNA TGTGCCAGCAGTGAAGGGAGAATACTTAACTATGGCTACACCTTC. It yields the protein CASSEGRILNYGYTF. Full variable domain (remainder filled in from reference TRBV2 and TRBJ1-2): EPEVTQTPSHQVTQMGQEVILRCVPISNHLYFYWYRQILGQKVEFLVSFYNNEISEKSEIFDDQFSVERPDGSNFTLKIRSTKLEDSAMYFCASSEGRILNYGYTFGSGTRLTVV.

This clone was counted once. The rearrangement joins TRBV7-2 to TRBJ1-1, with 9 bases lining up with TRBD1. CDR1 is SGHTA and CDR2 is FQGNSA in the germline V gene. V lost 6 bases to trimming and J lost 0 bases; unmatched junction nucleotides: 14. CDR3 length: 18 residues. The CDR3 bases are TGTGCCAGCAGTCTTAAAGTTCGGGACAGGGTCATGAACACTGAAGCTTTCTTT. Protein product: CASSLKVRDRVMNTEAFF.

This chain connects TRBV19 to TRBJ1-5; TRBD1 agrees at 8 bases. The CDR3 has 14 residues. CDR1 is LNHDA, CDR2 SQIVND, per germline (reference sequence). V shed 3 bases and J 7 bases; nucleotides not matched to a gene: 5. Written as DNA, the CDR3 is TGTGCCAGTAGTATGGACAGGGCAGGGCAGCCCCAGCATTTT. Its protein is CASSMDRAGQPQHF.

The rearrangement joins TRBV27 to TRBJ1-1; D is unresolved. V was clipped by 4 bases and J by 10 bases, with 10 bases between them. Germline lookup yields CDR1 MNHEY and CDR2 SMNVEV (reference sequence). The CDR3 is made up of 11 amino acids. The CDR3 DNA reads TGTGCCAGCAGTTCAGGTCCTCTAGCTTTCTTT. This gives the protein CASSSGPLAFF.

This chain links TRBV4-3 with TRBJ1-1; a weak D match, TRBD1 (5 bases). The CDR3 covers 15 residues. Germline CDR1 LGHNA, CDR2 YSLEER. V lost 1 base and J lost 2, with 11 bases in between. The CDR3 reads CASSQVLGANTEAFF. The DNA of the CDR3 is TGCGCCAGCAGCCAAGTTCTAGGGGCAAACACTGAAGCTTTCTTT.

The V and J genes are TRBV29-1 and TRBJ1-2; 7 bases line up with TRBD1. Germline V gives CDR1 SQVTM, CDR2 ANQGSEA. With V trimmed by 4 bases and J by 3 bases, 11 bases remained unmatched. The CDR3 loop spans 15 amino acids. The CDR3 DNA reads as TGCAGCGTTGTTTTATTAGCAGGGACAGACTATGGCTACACCTTC. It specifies CSVVLLAGTDYGYTF.

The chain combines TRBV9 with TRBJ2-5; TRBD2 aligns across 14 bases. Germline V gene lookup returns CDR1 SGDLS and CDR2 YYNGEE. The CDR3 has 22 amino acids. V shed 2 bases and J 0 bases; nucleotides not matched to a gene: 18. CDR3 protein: CASSVSLGALPGLAGDQETQYF. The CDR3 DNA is TGTGCCAGCAGCGTTAGTCTAGGGGCGCTACCGGGACTAGCGGGAGACCAAGAGACCCAGTACTTC.

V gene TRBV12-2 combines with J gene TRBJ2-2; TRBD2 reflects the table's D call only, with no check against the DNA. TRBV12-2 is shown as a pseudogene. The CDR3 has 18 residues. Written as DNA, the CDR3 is TGTGCAAGTCGCCTAGGAGCGGGAGGACCTACAAACACCGGGGAGCTGTTTTTT. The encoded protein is CASRLGAGGPTNTGELFF.

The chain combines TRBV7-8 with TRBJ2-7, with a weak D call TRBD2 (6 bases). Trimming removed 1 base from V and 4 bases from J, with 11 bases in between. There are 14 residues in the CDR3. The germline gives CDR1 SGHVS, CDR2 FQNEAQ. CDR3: CASSLVLALYEQYF. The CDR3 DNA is TGTGCCAGCAGCTTAGTACTAGCCCTATACGAGCAGTACTTC.

The DNA of the CDR3 is TGTGCCAGCAGCTACAACCAACTAGAAGAGACCCAGTACTTC. Translated: CASSYNQLEETQYF. The chain uses TRBV5-4 and TRBJ2-5; TRBD2 is a possible D gene (5 bases). CDR1 is SGHNT, CDR2 YYREEE, per germline (reference sequence). V dropped 3 bases and J dropped 3 bases, with 12 bases sitting between them. The CDR3 is 14 amino acids.

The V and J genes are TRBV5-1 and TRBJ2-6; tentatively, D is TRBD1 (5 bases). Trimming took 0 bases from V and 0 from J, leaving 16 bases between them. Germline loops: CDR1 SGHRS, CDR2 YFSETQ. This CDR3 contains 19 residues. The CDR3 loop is CASSLDAGFATSGANVLTF. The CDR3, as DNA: TGCGCCAGCAGCTTGGACGCAGGGTTCGCTACCTCTGGGGCCAACGTCCTGACTTTC.

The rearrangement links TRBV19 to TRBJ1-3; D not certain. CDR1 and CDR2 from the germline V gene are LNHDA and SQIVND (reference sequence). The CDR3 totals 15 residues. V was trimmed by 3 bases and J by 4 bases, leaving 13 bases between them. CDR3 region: CASSISVVSGNTIYF. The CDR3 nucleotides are TGTGCCAGTAGTATTTCGGTAGTCTCCGGAAACACCATATATTTT. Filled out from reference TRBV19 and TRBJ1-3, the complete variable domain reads DGGITQSPKYLFRKEGQNVTLSCEQNLNHDAMYWYRQDPGQGLRLIYYSQIVNDFQKGDIAEGYSVSREKKESFPLTVTSAQKNPTAFYLCASSISVVSGNTIYFGEGSWLTVV.

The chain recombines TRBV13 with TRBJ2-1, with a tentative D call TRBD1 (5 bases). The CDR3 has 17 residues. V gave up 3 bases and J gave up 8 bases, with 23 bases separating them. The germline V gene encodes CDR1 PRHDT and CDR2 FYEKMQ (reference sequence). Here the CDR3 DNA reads TGTGCCAGCAGCTTTCTGGTGGGCCAATATGGGGCCCATGAGCAGTTCTTC. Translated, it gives CASSFLVGQYGAHEQFF.

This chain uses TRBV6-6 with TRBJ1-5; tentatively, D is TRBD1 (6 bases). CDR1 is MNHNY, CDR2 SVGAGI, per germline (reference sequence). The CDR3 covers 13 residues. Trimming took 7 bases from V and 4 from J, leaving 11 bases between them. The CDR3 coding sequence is TGTGCCAGCAACGGACAGAGTAATCAGCCCCAGCATTTT. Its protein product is CASNGQSNQPQHF.

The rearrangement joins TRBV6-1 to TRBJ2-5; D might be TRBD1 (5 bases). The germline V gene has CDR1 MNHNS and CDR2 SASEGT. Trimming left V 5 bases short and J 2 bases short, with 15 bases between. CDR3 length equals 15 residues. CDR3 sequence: CASSPQGSGQETQYF. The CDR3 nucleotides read TGTGCCAGCAGTCCCCAGGGTTCCGGACAAGAGACCCAGTACTTC.

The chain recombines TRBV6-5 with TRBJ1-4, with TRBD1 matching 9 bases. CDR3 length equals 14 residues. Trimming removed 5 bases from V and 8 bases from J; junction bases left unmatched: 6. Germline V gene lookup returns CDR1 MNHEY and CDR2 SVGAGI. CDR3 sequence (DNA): TGTGCCAGCAGTCAAACAGGGGGCCAAGAAAAACTGTTTTTT. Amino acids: CASSQTGGQEKLFF.

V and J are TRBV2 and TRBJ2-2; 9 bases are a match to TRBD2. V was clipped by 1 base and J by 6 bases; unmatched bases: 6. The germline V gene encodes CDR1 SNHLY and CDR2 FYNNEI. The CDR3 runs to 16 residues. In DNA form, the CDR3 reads TGTGCCAGCAGTGAAGTAGCGGGAGATGAGGCCGGGGAGCTGTTTTTT. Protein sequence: CASSEVAGDEAGELFF.

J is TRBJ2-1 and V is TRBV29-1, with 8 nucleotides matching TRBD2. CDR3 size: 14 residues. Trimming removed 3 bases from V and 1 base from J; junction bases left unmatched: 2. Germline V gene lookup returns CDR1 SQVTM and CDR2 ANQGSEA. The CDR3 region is CSVEASGSYNEQFF. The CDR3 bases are TGCAGCGTTGAGGCTAGCGGGTCCTACAATGAGCAGTTCTTC.